This TCR beta chain was captured by sequencing in a study of shared clonotypes between healthy human individuals. Sequenced by immunoSEQ multiplex PCR; TCRdb stores in-frame clones only, minus some. Of 2 million to 3 million clones in the sample, over 85% were seen once. V was clipped by 0 bases and J by 6 bases, with 11 bases between them. The CDR3 length is 14 residues. CDR1 and CDR2 from the germline V gene are SGHNT and YYREEE (reference sequence). This chain links TRBV5-4 with TRBJ2-3; D is possibly TRBD1 (5 bases). The clonotype originates from a man younger than 35 in good health. Some clones in this sample may be carry-over from other donors' samples. The sequencing input was naive CD4+ T cells from PBMCs. The sample's subset: CD45RA+ positively selected. The CDR3 sequence is CASSLDQGPDTQYF. The CDR3 DNA sequence: TGTGCCAGCAGCTTGGATCAGGGCCCCGATACGCAGTATTTT.